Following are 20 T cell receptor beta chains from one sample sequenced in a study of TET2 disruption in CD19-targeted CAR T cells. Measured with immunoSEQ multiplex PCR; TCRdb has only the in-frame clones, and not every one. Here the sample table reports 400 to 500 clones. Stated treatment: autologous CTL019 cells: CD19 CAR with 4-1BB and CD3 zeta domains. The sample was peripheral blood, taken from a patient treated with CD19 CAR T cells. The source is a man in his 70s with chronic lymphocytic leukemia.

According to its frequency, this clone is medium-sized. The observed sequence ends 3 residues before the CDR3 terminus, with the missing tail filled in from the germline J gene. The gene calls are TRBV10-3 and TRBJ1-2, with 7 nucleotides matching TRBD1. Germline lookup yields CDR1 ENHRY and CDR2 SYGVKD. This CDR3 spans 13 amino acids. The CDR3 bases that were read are TGTGCCATCAGTGAGATGACAGGGTCGGGC. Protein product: CAISEMTGSG. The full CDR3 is CAISEMTGSGYTF.

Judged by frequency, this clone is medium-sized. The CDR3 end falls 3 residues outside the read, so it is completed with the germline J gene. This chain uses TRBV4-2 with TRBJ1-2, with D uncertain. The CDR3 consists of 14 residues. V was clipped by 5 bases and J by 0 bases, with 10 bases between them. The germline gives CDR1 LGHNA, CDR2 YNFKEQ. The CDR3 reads CASSGSAANYGYTF. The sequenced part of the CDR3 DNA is TGTGCCAGCAGCGGATCGGCGGCTAACTATGGC.

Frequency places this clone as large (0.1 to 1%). The covered CDR3 bases are TGTGCCAGCAGCATCGGGACAGGGTACACCGGGGAG. This codes for CASSIGTGYTGE. The entire CDR3 sequence reads CASSIGTGYTGELFF. The chain recombines TRBV5-4 with TRBJ2-2; 9 nucleotides agree with TRBD1. The read terminates 3 residues ahead of where the CDR3 ends, so the germline J gene completes it. Germline CDR1 is SGHNT and CDR2 is YYREEE (reference sequence). V shed 4 bases, J shed 3 bases, and the junction held 4 bases outside the gene matches. This CDR3 comprises 15 residues. Based on the CDR3 plus reference TRBV5-4 and TRBJ2-2, the full variable domain is ETGVTQSPTHLIKTRGQQVTLRCSSQSGHNTVSWYQQALGQGPQFIFQYYREEENGRGNFPPRFSGLQFPNYSSELNVNALELDDSALYLCASSIGTGYTGELFFGEGSRLTVL.

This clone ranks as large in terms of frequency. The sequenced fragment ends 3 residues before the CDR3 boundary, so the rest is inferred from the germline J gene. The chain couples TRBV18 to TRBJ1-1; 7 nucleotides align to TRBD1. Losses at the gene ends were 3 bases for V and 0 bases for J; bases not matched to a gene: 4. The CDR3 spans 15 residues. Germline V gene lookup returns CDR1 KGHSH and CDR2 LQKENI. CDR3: CASSPTQGMNTEAFF. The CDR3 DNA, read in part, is TGTGCCAGCTCACCGACACAGGGGATGAACACTGAA.

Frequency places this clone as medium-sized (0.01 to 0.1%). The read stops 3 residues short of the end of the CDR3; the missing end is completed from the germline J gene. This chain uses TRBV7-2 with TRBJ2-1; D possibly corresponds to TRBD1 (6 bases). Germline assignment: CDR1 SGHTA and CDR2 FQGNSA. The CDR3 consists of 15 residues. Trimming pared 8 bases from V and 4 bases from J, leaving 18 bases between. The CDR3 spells CASRGGQNPYNEQFF. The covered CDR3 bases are TGTGCCAGCCGGGGCGGACAGAACCCTTACAATGAG.

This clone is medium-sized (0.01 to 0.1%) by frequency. The CDR3 bases that were read are TGTGCCAGCAGCCAGGACTCACGTTCTGGGACC. Residues: CASSQDSRSGT. The entire CDR3 is CASSQDSRSGTQYF. J is TRBJ2-5 and V is TRBV5-4; a possible D gene is TRBD2 (5 bases). With the read ending 3 residues before the CDR3 end, the germline J gene is used to fill in that end. The CDR3 has 14 residues. V lost 4 bases to trimming and J lost 7 bases, with 17 bases between them. Germline V gives CDR1 SGHNT, CDR2 YYREEE (reference sequence).

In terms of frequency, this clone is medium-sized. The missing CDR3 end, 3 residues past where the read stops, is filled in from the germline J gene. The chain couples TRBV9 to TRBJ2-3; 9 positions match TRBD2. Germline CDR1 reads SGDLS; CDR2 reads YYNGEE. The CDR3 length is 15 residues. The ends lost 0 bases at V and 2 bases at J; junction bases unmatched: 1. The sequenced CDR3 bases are TGTGCCAGCAGCGTAGGACTAGCGGTCACAGATACG. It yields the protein CASSVGLAVTDT. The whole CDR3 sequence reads CASSVGLAVTDTQYF. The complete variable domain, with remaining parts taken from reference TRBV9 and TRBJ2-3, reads DSGVTQTPKHLITATGQRVTLRCSPRSGDLSVYWYQQSLDQGLQFLIQYYNGEERAKGNILERFSAQQFPDLHSELNLSSLELGDSALYFCASSVGLAVTDTQYFGPGTRLTVL.

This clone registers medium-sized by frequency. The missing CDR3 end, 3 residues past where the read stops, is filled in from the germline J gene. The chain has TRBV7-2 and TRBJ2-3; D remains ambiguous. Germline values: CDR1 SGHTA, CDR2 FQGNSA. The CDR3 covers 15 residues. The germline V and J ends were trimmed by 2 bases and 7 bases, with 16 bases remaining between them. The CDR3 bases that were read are TGTGCCAGCAGCTTAAGCGACGGCCTCGGATATACG. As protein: CASSLSDGLGYT. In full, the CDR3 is CASSLSDGLGYTQYF.

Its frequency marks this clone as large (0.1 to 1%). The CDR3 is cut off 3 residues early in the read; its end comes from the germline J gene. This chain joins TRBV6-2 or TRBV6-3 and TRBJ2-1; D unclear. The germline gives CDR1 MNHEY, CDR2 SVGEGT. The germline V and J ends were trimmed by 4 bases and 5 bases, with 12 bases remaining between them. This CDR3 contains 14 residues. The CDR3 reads CASSSQRANNEQFF. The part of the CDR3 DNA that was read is TGTGCCAGCAGTTCCCAGCGTGCGAACAATGAG.

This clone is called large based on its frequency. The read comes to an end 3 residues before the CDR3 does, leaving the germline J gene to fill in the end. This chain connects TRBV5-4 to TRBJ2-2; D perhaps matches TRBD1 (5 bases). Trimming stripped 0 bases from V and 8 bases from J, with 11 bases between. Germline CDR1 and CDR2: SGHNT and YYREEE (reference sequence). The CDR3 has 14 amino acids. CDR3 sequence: CASSLAGLGGELFF. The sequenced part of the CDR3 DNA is TGTGCCAGCAGCTTGGCAGGGCTGGGGGGGGAG.

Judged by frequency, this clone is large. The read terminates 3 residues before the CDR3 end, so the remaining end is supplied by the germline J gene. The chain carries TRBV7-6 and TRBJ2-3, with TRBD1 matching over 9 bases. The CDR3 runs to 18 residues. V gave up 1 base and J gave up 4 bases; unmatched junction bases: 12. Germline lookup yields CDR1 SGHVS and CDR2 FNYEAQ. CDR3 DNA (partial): TGTGCCAGCAGCTTAGGGGGATGGGGGACAGGGTTAGCAGATACG. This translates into CASSLGGWGTGLADT. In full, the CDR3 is CASSLGGWGTGLADTQYF.

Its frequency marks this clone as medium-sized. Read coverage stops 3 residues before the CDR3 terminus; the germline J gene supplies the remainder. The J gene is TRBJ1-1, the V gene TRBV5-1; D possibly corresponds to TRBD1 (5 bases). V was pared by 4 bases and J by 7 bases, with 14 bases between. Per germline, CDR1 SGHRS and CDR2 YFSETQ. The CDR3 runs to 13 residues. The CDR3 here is CASSTQGPDEAFF. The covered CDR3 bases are TGCGCCAGCAGCACCCAGGGCCCGGATGAA.

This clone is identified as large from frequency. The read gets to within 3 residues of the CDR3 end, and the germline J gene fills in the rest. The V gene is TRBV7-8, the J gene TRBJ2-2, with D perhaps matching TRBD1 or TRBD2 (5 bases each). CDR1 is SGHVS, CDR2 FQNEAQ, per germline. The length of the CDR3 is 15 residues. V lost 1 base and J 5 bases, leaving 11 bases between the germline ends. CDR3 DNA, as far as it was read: TGTGCCAGCAGCTTAGGGCAGGGAGAGACCGGGGAG. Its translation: CASSLGQGETGE. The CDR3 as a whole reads CASSLGQGETGELFF. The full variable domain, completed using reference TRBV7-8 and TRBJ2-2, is GAGVSQSPRYKVAKRGQDVALRCDPISGHVSLFWYQQALGQGPEFLTYFQNEAQLDKSGLPSDRFFAERPEGSVSTLKIQRTQQEDSAVYLCASSLGQGETGELFFGEGSRLTVL.

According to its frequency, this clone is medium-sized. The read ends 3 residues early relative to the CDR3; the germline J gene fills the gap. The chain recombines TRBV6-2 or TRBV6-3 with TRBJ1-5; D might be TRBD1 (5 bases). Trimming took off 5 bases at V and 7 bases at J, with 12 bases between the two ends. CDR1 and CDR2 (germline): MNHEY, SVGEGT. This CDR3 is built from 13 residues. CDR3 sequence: CASSPGSWQPQHF. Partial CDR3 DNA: TGTGCCAGCAGTCCAGGGTCGTGGCAGCCC.

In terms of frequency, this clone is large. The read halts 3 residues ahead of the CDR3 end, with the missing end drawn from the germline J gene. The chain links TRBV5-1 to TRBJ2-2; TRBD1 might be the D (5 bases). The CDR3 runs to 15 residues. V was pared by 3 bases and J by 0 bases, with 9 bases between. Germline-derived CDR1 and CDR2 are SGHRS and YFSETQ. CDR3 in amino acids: CASSYSTANTGELFF. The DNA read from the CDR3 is TGCGCCAGCAGCTATTCGACAGCGAACACCGGGGAG.

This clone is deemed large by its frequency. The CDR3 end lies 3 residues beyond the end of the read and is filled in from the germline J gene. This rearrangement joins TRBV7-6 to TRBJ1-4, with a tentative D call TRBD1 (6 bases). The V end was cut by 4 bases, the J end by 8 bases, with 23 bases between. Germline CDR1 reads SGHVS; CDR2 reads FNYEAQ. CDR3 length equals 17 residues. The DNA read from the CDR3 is TGTGCCAGCAGCTCCTCCAATGACTACAGGGTTGGAGAAAAA. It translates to CASSSSNDYRVGEK. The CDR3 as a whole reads CASSSSNDYRVGEKLFF.

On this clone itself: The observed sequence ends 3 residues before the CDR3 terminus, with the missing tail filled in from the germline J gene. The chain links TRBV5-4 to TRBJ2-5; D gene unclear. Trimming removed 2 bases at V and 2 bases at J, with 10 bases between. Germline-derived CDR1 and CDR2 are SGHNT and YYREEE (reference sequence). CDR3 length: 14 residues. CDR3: CASSLGRLQETQYF. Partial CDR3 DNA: TGTGCCAGCAGCTTAGGCAGGCTTCAAGAGACC. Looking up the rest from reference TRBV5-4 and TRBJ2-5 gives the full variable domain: ETGVTQSPTHLIKTRGQQVTLRCSSQSGHNTVSWYQQALGQGPQFIFQYYREEENGRGNFPPRFSGLQFPNYSSELNVNALELDDSALYLCASSLGRLQETQYFGPGTRLLVL.

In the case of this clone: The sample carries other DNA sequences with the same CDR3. CDR3 bases read: TGTGCCAGCTCACAGGGACAGGGAACGGGGACCGAA. The encoded protein is CASSQGQGTGTE. Given in full, the CDR3 is CASSQGQGTGTEAFF. The rearrangement uses TRBV18 and TRBJ1-1, with 9 bases lining up with TRBD1. The read ends 3 residues shy of where the CDR3 ends; the end is completed using the germline J gene. The CDR3 spans 15 residues. Per the germline V gene, CDR1 is KGHSH and CDR2 is LQKENI.

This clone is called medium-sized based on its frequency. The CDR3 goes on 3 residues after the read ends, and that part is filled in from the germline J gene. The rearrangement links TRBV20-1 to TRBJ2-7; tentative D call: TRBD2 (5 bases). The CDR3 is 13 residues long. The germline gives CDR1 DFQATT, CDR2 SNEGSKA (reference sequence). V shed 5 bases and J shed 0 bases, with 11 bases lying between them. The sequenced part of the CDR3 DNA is TGCAGTGCTCTACAGCGGCTCTCCTACGAG. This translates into CSALQRLSYE. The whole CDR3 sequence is CSALQRLSYEQYF.

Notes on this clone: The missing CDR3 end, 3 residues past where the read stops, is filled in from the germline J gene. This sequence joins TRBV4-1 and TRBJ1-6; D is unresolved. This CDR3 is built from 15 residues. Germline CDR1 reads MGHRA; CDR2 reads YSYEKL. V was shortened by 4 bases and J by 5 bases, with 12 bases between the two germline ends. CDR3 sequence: CASSLTGENNSPLHF. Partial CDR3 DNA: TGCGCCAGCAGCCTTACCGGGGAGAATAATTCACCC.